A single sample gave rise to the 14 T cell receptor beta chains below, sequenced in a study of blood T cell repertoires in COVID-19 (dated by TCRdb to the early 2020s). The library was produced with the immunoSEQ multiplex PCR assay. The clones in this table, taken by TCRdb from immuneACCESS, are in-frame only. Not every clone is retained; where verified, under half of the shortfall comes from an unresolved V gene, and the cause of the rest is unknown. The sample table holds 330,000 or so clones, of which 88% were seen once. 0.85% to 1.3% of the sample rests with the top ten. The material sequenced was PBMCs or T cells enriched from blood (not recorded which). The receptors derive from a woman in her thirties who had been exposed to COVID-19.

This clone has more than one count but fewer than ten. This chain connects TRBV27 to TRBJ1-5; tentatively, D is TRBD1 (5 bases). The CDR3 length is 14 residues. V gave up 5 bases and J gave up 9 bases, with 17 bases separating them. Germline assignment: CDR1 MNHEY and CDR2 SMNVEV (reference sequence). CDR3 nucleotides: TGTGCCAGCAGTCCGCAGGGCCCTGGGTCGCCCCAGCATTTT. This encodes CASSPQGPGSPQHF.

V and J are TRBV3-1 (or the pseudogene TRBV3-2) and TRBJ2-7, with TRBD2 matching over 12 bases. Trimming cost V 1 base and J 0 bases; bases outside gene matches: 4. The CDR3 consists of 17 residues. Germline loops: CDR1 LGHDT, CDR2 YNNKEL (reference sequence). CDR3 nucleotides: TGTGCCAGCAGCCAAGGACTAGCGGGAGAGGGCTCCTACGAGCAGTACTTC. Amino acids: CASSQGLAGEGSYEQYF.

This chain connects TRBV28 to TRBJ1-2; maybe TRBD1 (5 bases). V shed 7 bases and J shed 1 base, with 16 bases lying between them. Germline lookup yields CDR1 MDHEN and CDR2 SYDVKM. This CDR3 is 15 amino acids long. The CDR3 DNA follows: TGTGCCAGCAACCCGGTGGGGGACTTTAACTATGGCTACACCTTC. This translates into CASNPVGDFNYGYTF.

This sequence joins TRBV7-3 and TRBJ2-5; TRBD1 matches at 7 bases. CDR1 is SGHTA and CDR2 is FQGTGA in the germline V gene. The CDR3 sequence is 15 residues long. Losses at the gene ends were 5 bases for V and 5 bases for J; bases not matched to a gene: 11. The CDR3 DNA is TGTGCCAGCAGCCAACAGGGACAGTCGGAGGAGACCCAGTACTTC. Protein product: CASSQQGQSEETQYF.

The CDR3 spells CASSVGLNYGYTF. CDR3 bases: TGTGCCAGCAGTGTAGGGCTTAACTATGGCTACACCTTC. The chain carries TRBV12-3 or TRBV12-4 and TRBJ1-2; unclear D gene. Trimming left V 5 bases short and J 1 base short, with 8 bases between. The CDR3 consists of 13 residues.

The chain links TRBV6-5 to TRBJ2-1; the D gene is possibly TRBD2 (5 bases). V was pared by 0 bases and J by 2 bases, with 11 bases between. CDR1 MNHEY and CDR2 SVGAGI come from the germline V gene. CDR3 length: 16 amino acids. The CDR3 loop is CASSYSVAGAYNEQFF. In DNA, the CDR3 is TGTGCCAGCAGTTACTCGGTGGCGGGCGCCTACAATGAGCAGTTCTTC.

The chain is built from TRBV28 and TRBJ2-7; 7 nucleotides line up with TRBD1. Losses at the gene ends were 3 bases for V and 2 bases for J; bases not matched to a gene: 7. In germline, CDR1 is MDHEN, CDR2 SYDVKM. CDR3 length: 15 amino acids. The CDR3 DNA follows: TGTGCCAGCAGTTTTGAGGGGGCAGCCCCCTACGAGCAGTACTTC. It specifies CASSFEGAAPYEQYF.

This chain links TRBV11-3 with TRBJ2-3; TRBD2 matches at 7 bases. CDR1 and CDR2 (germline): SGHNT, YENEEA. This CDR3 is 18 amino acids long. The ends lost 0 bases at V and 2 bases at J; junction bases unmatched: 11. The CDR3 DNA sequence: TGTGCCAGCAGCTTAGATCTTGTTAAGACTAGCTACACAGATACGCAGTATTTT. This gives the protein CASSLDLVKTSYTDTQYF.

The chain recombines TRBV20-1 with TRBJ1-2, with TRBD1 as a possible D gene (5 bases). Trimming stripped 3 bases from V and 2 bases from J, with 16 bases between. This CDR3 has 15 amino acids. CDR1 is DFQATT, CDR2 SNEGSKA, per germline (reference sequence). The chain's CDR3 is CSASAATGHNYGYTF. For the CDR3, the DNA is TGCAGTGCTAGTGCGGCTACAGGACACAACTATGGCTACACCTTC.

The gene calls are TRBV11-2 and TRBJ2-7; D is possibly TRBD2 (5 bases). Germline-derived CDR1 and CDR2 are SGHAT and FQNNGV. The CDR3 totals 14 residues. V lost 6 bases, J lost 2 bases, and 14 bases lay in between. The CDR3: CASRPGAGAYEQYF. The CDR3 DNA is TGTGCCAGCAGACCCGGTGCCGGGGCCTACGAGCAGTACTTC.

The CDR3 DNA reads as TGTGCCAGCAGTTTATGGGGACAGGGGGGCGAAAAACTGTTTTTT. It encodes CASSLWGQGGEKLFF. V gene TRBV28 combines with J gene TRBJ1-4; 11 bases agree with TRBD1. CDR3 length equals 15 residues. Germline V lookup: CDR1 MDHEN, CDR2 SYDVKM. V dropped 0 bases and J dropped 8; count of bases not matched to a gene: 2.

V and J are TRBV11-1 and TRBJ2-7; a possible D gene is TRBD1 (5 bases). V gave up 0 bases and J gave up 7 bases, with 7 bases separating them. This CDR3 comprises 12 residues. The germline V gene has CDR1 SGHAT and CDR2 FQDESV (reference sequence). The CDR3 DNA reads as TGTGCCAGCAGCTTAGCGAACAGGGAGCAGTACTTC. This encodes CASSLANREQYF. Supplemented by reference TRBV11-1 and TRBJ2-7, the full variable domain reads EAEVAQSPRYKITEKSQAVAFWCDPISGHATLYWYRQILGQGPELLVQFQDESVVDDSQLPKDRFSAERLKGVDSTLKIQPAELGDSAMYLCASSLANREQYFGPGTRLTVT.

The J gene is TRBJ2-1, the V gene TRBV3-1 (or the pseudogene TRBV3-2); 10 bases map to TRBD2. The germline gives CDR1 LGHDT, CDR2 YNNKEL (reference sequence). CDR3 length: 18 amino acids. The V gene end was trimmed by 4 bases and the J gene end by 8 bases; junction bases not matched to a gene: 17. This CDR3 is CASSPGASGSWGLDEQFF. The CDR3 DNA reads TGTGCCAGCAGCCCTGGGGCTAGCGGGAGTTGGGGTTTGGATGAGCAGTTCTTC.

This rearrangement joins TRBV2 to TRBJ2-4; 9 nucleotides line up with TRBD1. J gave up 4 bases and V 5 bases, and 3 bases lay outside the gene matches. This CDR3 spans 14 amino acids. CDR1 and CDR2 (germline): SNHLY, FYNNEI. Here the CDR3 DNA reads TGTGCCAGCAGTTCCGGGACAGGGAAAAACATTCAGTACTTC. It codes for CASSSGTGKNIQYF. Full variable domain (outside the CDR3, taken from reference TRBV2 and TRBJ2-4): EPEVTQTPSHQVTQMGQEVILRCVPISNHLYFYWYRQILGQKVEFLVSFYNNEISEKSEIFDDQFSVERPDGSNFTLKIRSTKLEDSAMYFCASSSGTGKNIQYFGAGTRLSVL.